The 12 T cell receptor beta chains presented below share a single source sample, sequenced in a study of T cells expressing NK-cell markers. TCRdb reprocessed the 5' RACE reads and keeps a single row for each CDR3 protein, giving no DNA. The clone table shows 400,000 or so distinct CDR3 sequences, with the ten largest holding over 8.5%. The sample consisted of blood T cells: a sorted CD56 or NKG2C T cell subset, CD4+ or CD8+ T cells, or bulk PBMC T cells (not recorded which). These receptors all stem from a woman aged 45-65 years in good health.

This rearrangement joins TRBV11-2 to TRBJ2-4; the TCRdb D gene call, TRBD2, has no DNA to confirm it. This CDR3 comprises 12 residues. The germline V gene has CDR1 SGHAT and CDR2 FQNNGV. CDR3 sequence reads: CASRYSGDIQYF.

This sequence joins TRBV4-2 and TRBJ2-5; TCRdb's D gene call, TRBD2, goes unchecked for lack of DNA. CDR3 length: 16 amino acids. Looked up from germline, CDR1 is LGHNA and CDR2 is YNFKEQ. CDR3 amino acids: CASSQEWAGPTETQYF.

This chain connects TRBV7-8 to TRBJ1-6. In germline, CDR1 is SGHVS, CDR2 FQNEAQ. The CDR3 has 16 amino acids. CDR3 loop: CASSSPGSSYNSPLHF. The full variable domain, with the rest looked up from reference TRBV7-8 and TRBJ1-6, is GAGVSQSPRYKVAKRGQDVALRCDPISGHVSLFWYQQALGQGPEFLTYFQNEAQLDKSGLPSDRFFAERPEGSVSTLKIQRTQQEDSAVYLCASSSPGSSYNSPLHFGNGTRLTVT.

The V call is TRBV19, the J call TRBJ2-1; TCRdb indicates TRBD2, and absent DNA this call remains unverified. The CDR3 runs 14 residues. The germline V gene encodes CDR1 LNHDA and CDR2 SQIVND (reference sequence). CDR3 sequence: CASNPQVGNNEQFF.

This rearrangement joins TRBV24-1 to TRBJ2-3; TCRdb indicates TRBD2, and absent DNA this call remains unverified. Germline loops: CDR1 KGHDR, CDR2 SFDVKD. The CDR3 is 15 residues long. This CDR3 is CATSDNPRGTDTQYF.

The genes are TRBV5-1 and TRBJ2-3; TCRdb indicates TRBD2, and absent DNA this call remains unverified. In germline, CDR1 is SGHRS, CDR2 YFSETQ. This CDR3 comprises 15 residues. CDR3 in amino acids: CASSLVAGDGGTQYF.

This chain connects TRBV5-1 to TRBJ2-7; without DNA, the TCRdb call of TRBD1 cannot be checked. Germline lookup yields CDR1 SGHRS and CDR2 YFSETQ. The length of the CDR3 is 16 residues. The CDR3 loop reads CASSLAVPTEGNEQYF. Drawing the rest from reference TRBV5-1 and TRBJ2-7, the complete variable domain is KAGVTQTPRYLIKTRGQQVTLSCSPISGHRSVSWYQQTPGQGLQFLFEYFSETQRNKGNFPGRFSGRQFSNSRSEMNVSTLELGDSALYLCASSLAVPTEGNEQYFGPGTRLTVT.

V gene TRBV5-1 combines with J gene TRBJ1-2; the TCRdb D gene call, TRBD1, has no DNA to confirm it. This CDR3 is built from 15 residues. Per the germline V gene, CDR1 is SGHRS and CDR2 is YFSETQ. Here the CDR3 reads CASSLGTGKDYGYTF.

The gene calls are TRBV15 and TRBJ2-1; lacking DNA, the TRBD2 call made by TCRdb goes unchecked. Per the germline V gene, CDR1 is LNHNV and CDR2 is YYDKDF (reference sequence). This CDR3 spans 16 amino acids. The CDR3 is CATSKRASGTYNEQFF.

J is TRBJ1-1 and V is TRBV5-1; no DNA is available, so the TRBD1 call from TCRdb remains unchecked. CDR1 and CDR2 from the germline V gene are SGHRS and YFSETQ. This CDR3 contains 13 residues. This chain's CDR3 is CASGNGADTEAFF.

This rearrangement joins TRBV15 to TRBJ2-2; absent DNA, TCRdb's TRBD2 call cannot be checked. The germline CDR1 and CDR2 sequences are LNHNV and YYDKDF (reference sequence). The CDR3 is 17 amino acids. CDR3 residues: CATSGFSGTSGAGELFF.

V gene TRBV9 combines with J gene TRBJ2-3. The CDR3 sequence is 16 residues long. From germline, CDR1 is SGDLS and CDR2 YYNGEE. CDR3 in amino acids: CASSGSSVTSTDTQYF. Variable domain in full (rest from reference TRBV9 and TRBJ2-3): DSGVTQTPKHLITATGQRVTLRCSPRSGDLSVYWYQQSLDQGLQFLIQYYNGEERAKGNILERFSAQQFPDLHSELNLSSLELGDSALYFCASSGSSVTSTDTQYFGPGTRLTVL.